What follows are 18 T cell receptor beta chains derived from one specimen sequenced in a study of technical replicates of blood from a handful of donors (TCRdb year 2017). The method was the immunoSEQ multiplex PCR assay. Here the immuneACCESS table is served through TCRdb, limited to in-frame sequences with V and J called. Missing clones are a known gap in these copies; in checked studies unresolved V genes cover under half, and the rest lacks a known reason. This sample lists roughly 80,000 clones; around 89% were detected once. The top ten constitute 0.35% to 0.5% of the sample. Source material: T cells isolated from PBMCs. Receptors originate from a human donor in good health.

V gene TRBV12-5 combines with J gene TRBJ2-6; TRBD2 matches 12 bases. There are 20 residues in the CDR3. Trimming at V came to 5 bases and at J to 0 bases, leaving 11 bases not matched to a gene. The germline CDR1 and CDR2 sequences are LGHNT and FRNRAP. The chain's CDR3 is CASGPTLTSGSFSGANVLTF. In DNA, the CDR3 is TGTGCTAGTGGTCCAACCCTGACTAGCGGGAGTTTCTCTGGGGCCAACGTCCTGACTTTC.

The chain employs TRBV5-6 and TRBJ2-4; 8 bases map to TRBD1. Germline V gene lookup returns CDR1 SGHDT and CDR2 YYEEEE. Losses at the gene ends were 1 base for V and 8 bases for J; bases not matched to a gene: 8. The CDR3 runs to 15 residues. CDR3 nucleotide sequence: TGTGCCAGCAGCTTGTCCAGGGGGCTTGGGGACATTCAGTACTTC. Its translation is CASSLSRGLGDIQYF. Drawing the rest from reference TRBV5-6 and TRBJ2-4, the complete variable domain is DAGVTQSPTHLIKTRGQQVTLRCSPKSGHDTVSWYQQALGQGPQFIFQYYEEEERQRGNFPDRFSGHQFPNYSSELNVNALLLGDSALYLCASSLSRGLGDIQYFGAGTRLSVL.

This chain connects TRBV7-9 to TRBJ2-7, with TRBD2 matching 10 bases. V trimming: 1 base; J trimming: 0 bases; junction bases outside the gene matches: 6. There are 17 residues in the CDR3. In germline, CDR1 is SEHNR, CDR2 FQNEAQ (reference sequence). CDR3 coding DNA: TGTGCCAGCAGCTTAGGTTCTAGCGGGAGCCTCTCCTACGAGCAGTACTTC. Protein sequence: CASSLGSSGSLSYEQYF.

This rearrangement joins TRBV9 to TRBJ2-2; no firm D call. This CDR3 is built from 17 residues. Per the germline V gene, CDR1 is SGDLS and CDR2 is YYNGEE. With 2 bases removed from V and 0 bases from J, the gap between germline ends came to 14 bases. The CDR3 reads CASSVNRRTTNTGELFF. CDR3 sequence (DNA): TGTGCCAGCAGCGTTAATCGGCGCACTACGAACACCGGGGAGCTGTTTTTT.

This chain connects TRBV2 to TRBJ2-7, with D unresolved. V lost 5 bases and J 0 bases, leaving 11 bases between the germline ends. Germline CDR1 is SNHLY and CDR2 is FYNNEI. The CDR3 covers 14 residues. The CDR3 sequence: CASSQDGGSYEQYF. Written as DNA, the CDR3 is TGTGCCAGCAGTCAAGACGGTGGCTCCTACGAGCAGTACTTC.

The CDR3 DNA sequence: TGTGCCAGCAGCGTAGACTTAGGAGGAGCCCAGCCCCAGCATTTT. This encodes CASSVDLGGAQPQHF. The rearrangement joins TRBV9 to TRBJ1-5; no firm D call. V shed 0 bases and J shed 7 bases, with 14 bases lying between them. This CDR3 has 15 residues. Germline V gives CDR1 SGDLS, CDR2 YYNGEE.

The chain links TRBV4-3 to TRBJ2-2; 7 nucleotides line up with TRBD2. CDR1 and CDR2 from the germline V gene are LGHNA and YSLEER. With 0 bases clipped from V and 5 bases from J, the junction kept 15 bases outside the gene matches. The CDR3 is made up of 19 amino acids. The CDR3 DNA reads as TGCGCCAGCAGCCAAGATTGGTTCGAGGGAGGGCCATGGACCGGGGAGCTGTTTTTT. This translates into CASSQDWFEGGPWTGELFF.

The chain is built from TRBV19 and TRBJ1-5; D gene ambiguous. The CDR3 extends over 16 amino acids. Trimming removed 2 bases from V and 7 bases from J, with 18 bases in between. Germline CDR1 is LNHDA and CDR2 is SQIVND (reference sequence). For the CDR3, the DNA is TGTGCCAGTAGTATAAGGGCGGGGATAATGAGACAGCCCCAGCATTTT. It specifies CASSIRAGIMRQPQHF.

This clone came up once. This chain connects TRBV7-2 to TRBJ1-2; no reliable D call. V lost 5 bases and J lost 4, with 11 bases in between. This CDR3 spans 13 amino acids. Germline CDR1 and CDR2: SGHTA and FQGNSA. The CDR3 nucleotides read TGTGCCAGCAGCGCTGTCAGAGGCTATGGCTACACCTTC. The encoded protein is CASSAVRGYGYTF.

The chain carries TRBV5-1 and TRBJ2-3; 8 bases are shared with TRBD2. CDR1 is SGHRS and CDR2 is YFSETQ in the germline V gene. The CDR3 runs 16 residues. V lost 0 bases and J lost 3; bases outside the gene matches: 6. The DNA of the CDR3 is TGCGCCAGCAGCTTGGATGCGGGAGGATTAACAGATACGCAGTATTTT. Residues: CASSLDAGGLTDTQYF.

V usage is TRBV7-3 and J usage is TRBJ2-6; the D gene is possibly TRBD1 (6 bases). CDR3 length equals 20 residues. V lost 5 bases, J lost 0 bases, and 23 bases lay in between. CDR1 and CDR2 from the germline V gene are SGHTA and FQGTGA. DNA for the CDR3: TGTGCCAGCAGCCTTACGTTCGGACAGACCAGGACCTCTGGGGCCAACGTCCTGACTTTC. Protein sequence: CASSLTFGQTRTSGANVLTF. The whole variable domain, filled in from reference TRBV7-3 and TRBJ2-6, reads GAGVSQTPSNKVTEKGKYVELRCDPISGHTALYWYRQSLGQGPEFLIYFQGTGAADDSGLPNDRFFAVRPEGSVSTLKIQRTERGDSAVYLCASSLTFGQTRTSGANVLTFGAGSRLTVL.

This rearrangement joins TRBV23-1 to TRBJ2-3; TRBD1 agrees at 7 bases. TRBV23-1 has ORF status, its function being uncertain. Trimming removed 4 bases from V and 1 base from J; junction bases left unmatched: 11. The CDR3 spans 17 residues. The CDR3 is CASSPTRGTSRTDTQYF. DNA of the CDR3: TGCGCCAGCAGTCCTACCAGGGGGACCTCCCGCACAGATACGCAGTATTTT.

This sequence joins TRBV6-1 and TRBJ2-2; possible D gene TRBD1, 6 bases. V gave up 11 bases and J gave up 7 bases, with 17 bases separating them. The germline gives CDR1 MNHNS, CDR2 SASEGT. The length of the CDR3 is 13 residues. CDR3 nucleotides: TGTGCCTCCAAGGGGGATGTAATCGGGGAGCTGTTTTTT. This translates into CASKGDVIGELFF.

The V call is TRBV4-3, the J call TRBJ1-2; perhaps TRBD1 as D (5 bases). The V end was cut by 0 bases, the J end by 4 bases, with 9 bases between. This CDR3 region has 14 residues. Germline V gives CDR1 LGHNA, CDR2 YSLEER. This CDR3 reads CASSQEQVTYGYTF. The CDR3 nucleotides are TGCGCCAGCAGCCAAGAACAGGTCACCTATGGCTACACCTTC.

The chain combines TRBV5-1 with TRBJ2-1, with D perhaps matching TRBD2 (6 bases). Germline assignment: CDR1 SGHRS and CDR2 YFSETQ. V gave up 2 bases and J gave up 2 bases, with 11 bases separating them. CDR3 size: 15 residues. CDR3 sequence (DNA): TGCGCCAGCAGCTTAGCGGGCGGAACCTACAATGAGCAGTTCTTC. Translation: CASSLAGGTYNEQFF. The full variable domain, its missing parts supplied by reference TRBV5-1 and TRBJ2-1, is KAGVTQTPRYLIKTRGQQVTLSCSPISGHRSVSWYQQTPGQGLQFLFEYFSETQRNKGNFPGRFSGRQFSNSRSEMNVSTLELGDSALYLCASSLAGGTYNEQFFGPGTRLTVL.

This rearrangement joins TRBV5-6 to TRBJ2-4; D is perhaps TRBD1 (6 bases). V was shortened by 4 bases and J by 3 bases, with 14 bases between the two germline ends. Germline values: CDR1 SGHDT, CDR2 YYEEEE. The CDR3 length is 15 residues. The CDR3 loop is CASSPVRGSKNIQYF. Here the CDR3 DNA reads TGTGCCAGCAGCCCCGTGAGGGGGAGCAAAAACATTCAGTACTTC.

The chain links TRBV30 to TRBJ1-5; D unresolved. Trimming removed 0 bases from V and 3 bases from J, with 6 bases in between. Germline V gene sequence: CDR1 GTSNPN, CDR2 SVGIG (reference sequence). The CDR3 loop spans 13 amino acids. In DNA form, the CDR3 reads TGTGCCTGGAGTGTACAAAACAATCAGCCCCAGCATTTT. This gives the protein CAWSVQNNQPQHF.

The V and J genes are TRBV28 and TRBJ1-2; D is possibly TRBD1 (5 bases). V lost 1 base, J lost 4 bases, and 10 bases lay in between. Germline-derived CDR1 and CDR2 are MDHEN and SYDVKM. This CDR3 comprises 14 residues. The chain's CDR3 is CASSLYGQGYGYTF. CDR3 in DNA: TGTGCCAGCAGTTTATACGGCCAGGGCTATGGCTACACCTTC.